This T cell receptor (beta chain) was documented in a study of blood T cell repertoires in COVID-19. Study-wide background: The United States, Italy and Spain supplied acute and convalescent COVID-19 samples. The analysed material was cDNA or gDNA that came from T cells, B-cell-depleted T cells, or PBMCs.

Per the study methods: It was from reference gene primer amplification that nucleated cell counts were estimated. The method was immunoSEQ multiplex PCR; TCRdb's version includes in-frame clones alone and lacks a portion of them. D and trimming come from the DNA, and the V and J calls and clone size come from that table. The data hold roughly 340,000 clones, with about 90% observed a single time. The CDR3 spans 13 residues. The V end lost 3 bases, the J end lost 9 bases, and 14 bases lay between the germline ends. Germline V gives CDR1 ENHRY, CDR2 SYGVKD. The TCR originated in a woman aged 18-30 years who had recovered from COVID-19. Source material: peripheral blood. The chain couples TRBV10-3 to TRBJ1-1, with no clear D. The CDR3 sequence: CAISDNRPVKAFF. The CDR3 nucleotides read TGTGCCATCAGTGATAACAGACCCGTGAAAGCTTTCTTT.